This T cell receptor (beta chain) originates from a study of blood T cell repertoires in COVID-19. Germline V gene data show CDR1 as LGHDT and CDR2 as YNNKEL (reference sequence). Trimming stripped 5 bases from V and 3 bases from J, with 16 bases between. CDR3 length: 16 amino acids. Clones were read by immunoSEQ multiplex PCR, and TCRdb kept only the in-frame ones, dropping some. Of some 56,000 clones listed, about four fifths were seen once; the top ten hold 11%. The receptor was derived from a man aged 80 or over with COVID-19, enrolled during active disease. The gene calls are TRBV3-1 (or the pseudogene TRBV3-2) and TRBJ2-2, with D possibly TRBD2 on 5 matching bases. Sequences were obtained from peripheral blood. CDR3 in DNA: TGTGCCAGCAGCTCCCCCCCCCAGCGGTACACCGGGGAGCTGTTTTTT. Its translation is CASSSPPQRYTGELFF.